The present T cell receptor (beta chain) was sequenced within a study of OX40 agonist ivuxolimab in advanced cancers. There are 17 residues in the CDR3. The V and J ends lost 2 bases and 7 bases, in that order; junction bases with no gene match: 16. The germline V gene has CDR1 SGHNT and CDR2 YYREEE (reference sequence). With autoimmune disease history or systemic immunosuppression, patients were excluded. Method: immunoSEQ multiplex PCR; TCRdb's copy keeps in-frame clones and lacks some. The sample holds 75,000 or so clones, roughly 81% seen once. This receptor was identified in an adult with an advanced solid tumor such as melanoma, head and neck, liver or kidney cancer. The chain is built from TRBV5-4 and TRBJ1-1, with 8 bases fitting TRBD1. The material was CD4+ or CD8+ T cells sorted from blood, obtained in a trial of the OX40 agonist ivuxolimab. The CDR3 DNA reads TGTGCCAGCAGCTTAGCTTTTGGCAGGGGGCGATACGGTGAAGCTTTCTTT. Translation gives CASSLAFGRGRYGEAFF.